This T cell receptor (beta chain) was obtained from a study of lymphopenia after photon versus proton radiotherapy. Only in-frame clones appear in the TCRdb table, and some are missing; sequencing was by immunoSEQ multiplex PCR. Here the sample spans some 15,000 clones, roughly nine tenths being singletons. CDR1 SGHNT and CDR2 YENEEA come from the germline V gene. Losses at the gene ends were 1 base for V and 2 bases for J; bases not matched to a gene: 3. The CDR3 totals 15 residues. This sequence originates from a woman in her sixties or seventies with cholangiocarcinoma. Some clones in this sample may be carry-over from other donors' samples. The chain combines TRBV11-3 with TRBJ2-5; 8 bases match TRBD2. The material sequenced was peripheral blood, taken from a patient treated with proton-based radiotherapy. CDR3 DNA: TGTGCCAGCAGCTTAGGTGGGACTAGGCAAGAGACCCAGTACTTC. Encoded protein: CASSLGGTRQETQYF.